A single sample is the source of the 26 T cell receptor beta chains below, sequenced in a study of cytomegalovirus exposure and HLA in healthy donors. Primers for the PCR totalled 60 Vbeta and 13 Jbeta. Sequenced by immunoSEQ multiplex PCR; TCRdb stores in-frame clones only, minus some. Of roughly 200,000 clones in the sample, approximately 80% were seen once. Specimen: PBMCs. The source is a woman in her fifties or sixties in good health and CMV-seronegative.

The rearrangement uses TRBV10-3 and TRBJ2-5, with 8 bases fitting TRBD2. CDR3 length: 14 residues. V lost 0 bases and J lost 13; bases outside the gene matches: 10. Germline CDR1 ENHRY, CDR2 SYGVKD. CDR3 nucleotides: TGTGCCATCAGTGAGTCGTCCGCGGGGGGACGATTGTACTTC. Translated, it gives CAISESSAGGRLYF.

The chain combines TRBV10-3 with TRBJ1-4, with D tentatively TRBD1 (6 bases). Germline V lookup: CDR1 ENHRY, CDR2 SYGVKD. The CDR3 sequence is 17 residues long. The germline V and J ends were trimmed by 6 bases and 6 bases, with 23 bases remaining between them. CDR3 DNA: TGTGCCATCAGCGAAACCCCCGTGGGAGGGACACATGAAAAACTGTTTTTT. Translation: CAISETPVGGTHEKLFF.

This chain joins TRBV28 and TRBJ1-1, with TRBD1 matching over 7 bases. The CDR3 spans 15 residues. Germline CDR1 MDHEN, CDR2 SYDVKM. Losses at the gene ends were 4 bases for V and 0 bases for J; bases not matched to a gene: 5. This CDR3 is CASSSNRGVNTEAFF. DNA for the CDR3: TGTGCCAGCAGTTCGAACAGGGGAGTGAACACTGAAGCTTTCTTT.

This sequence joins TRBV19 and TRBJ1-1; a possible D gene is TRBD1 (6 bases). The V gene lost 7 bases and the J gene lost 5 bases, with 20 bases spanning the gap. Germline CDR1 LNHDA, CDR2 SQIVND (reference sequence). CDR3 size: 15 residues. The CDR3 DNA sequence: TGTGCCAGTATCTCAACAGGGAGGGGGTGGACTGAAGCTTTCTTT. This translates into CASISTGRGWTEAFF.

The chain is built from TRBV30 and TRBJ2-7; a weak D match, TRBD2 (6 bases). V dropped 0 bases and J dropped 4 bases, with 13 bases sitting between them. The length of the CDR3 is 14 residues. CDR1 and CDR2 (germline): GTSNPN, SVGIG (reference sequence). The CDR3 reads CAWSVGGVGYEQYF. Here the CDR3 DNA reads TGTGCCTGGAGTGTCGGGGGAGTGGGGTACGAGCAGTACTTC.

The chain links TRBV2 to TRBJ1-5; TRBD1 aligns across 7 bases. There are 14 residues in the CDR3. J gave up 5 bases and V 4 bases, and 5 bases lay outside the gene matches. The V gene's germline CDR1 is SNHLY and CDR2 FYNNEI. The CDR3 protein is CASSARTGHQPQHF. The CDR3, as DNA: TGTGCCAGCAGTGCCCGGACAGGACATCAGCCCCAGCATTTT.

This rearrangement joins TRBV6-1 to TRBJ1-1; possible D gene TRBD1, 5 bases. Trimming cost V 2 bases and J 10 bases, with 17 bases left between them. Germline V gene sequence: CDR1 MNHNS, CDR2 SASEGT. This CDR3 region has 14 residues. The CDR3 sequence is CASSETVGGYGAFF. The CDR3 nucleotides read TGTGCCAGCAGTGAAACCGTGGGGGGGTATGGAGCTTTCTTT.

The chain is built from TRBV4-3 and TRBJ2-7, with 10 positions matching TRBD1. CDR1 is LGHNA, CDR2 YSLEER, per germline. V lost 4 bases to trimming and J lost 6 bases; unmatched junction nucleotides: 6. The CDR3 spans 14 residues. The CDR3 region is CASSPAGTGAEQYF. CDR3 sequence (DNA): TGCGCCAGCAGCCCCGCCGGGACAGGGGCCGAGCAGTACTTC.

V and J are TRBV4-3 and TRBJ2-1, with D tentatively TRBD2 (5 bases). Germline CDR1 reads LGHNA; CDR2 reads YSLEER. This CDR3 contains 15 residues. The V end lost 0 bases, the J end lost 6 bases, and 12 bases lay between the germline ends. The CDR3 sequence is CASSQDPASFNEQFF. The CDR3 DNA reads TGCGCCAGCAGCCAAGATCCGGCTAGCTTCAATGAGCAGTTCTTC.

The CDR3 here is CASSPGGRGRNTEAFF. The CDR3 nucleotides read TGTGCCAGCAGTCCCGGAGGCAGAGGACGAAACACTGAAGCTTTCTTT. This rearrangement joins TRBV28 to TRBJ1-1; no clear D gene. Per the germline V gene, CDR1 is MDHEN and CDR2 is SYDVKM. CDR3 size: 16 residues. The V end was cut by 5 bases, the J end by 2 bases, with 18 bases between.

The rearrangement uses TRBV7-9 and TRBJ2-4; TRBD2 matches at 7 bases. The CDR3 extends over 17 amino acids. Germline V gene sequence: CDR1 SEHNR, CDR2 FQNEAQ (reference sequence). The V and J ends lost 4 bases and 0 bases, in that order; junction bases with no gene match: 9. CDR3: CASSWLGRKLAKNIQYF. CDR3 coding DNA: TGTGCCAGCAGCTGGCTCGGGAGGAAACTAGCCAAAAACATTCAGTACTTC.

The CDR3 bases are TGTGCCAGCAGTGTGGTCCGGGGGGCCACAGATACGCAGTATTTT. This gives the protein CASSVVRGATDTQYF. The genes are TRBV2 and TRBJ2-3, with D possibly TRBD2 on 7 matching bases. The CDR3 is made up of 15 amino acids. Germline V gene sequence: CDR1 SNHLY, CDR2 FYNNEI. V was pared by 4 bases and J by 2 bases, with 13 bases between.

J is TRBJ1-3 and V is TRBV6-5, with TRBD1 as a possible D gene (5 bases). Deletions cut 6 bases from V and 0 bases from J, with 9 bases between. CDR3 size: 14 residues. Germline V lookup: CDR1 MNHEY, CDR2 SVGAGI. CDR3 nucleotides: TGTGCCAGCAGGGACAACTTCTCTGGAAACACCATATATTTT. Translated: CASRDNFSGNTIYF.

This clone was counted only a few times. The CDR3, as DNA: TGTGCCACCGCTTCTGAGGGGGCGCCGAACGCCTACGAGCAGTACTTC. It is translated as CATASEGAPNAYEQYF. V is TRBV19 and J is TRBJ2-7; TRBD1 aligns across 7 bases. Germline V gene sequence: CDR1 LNHDA, CDR2 SQIVND (reference sequence). V shed 10 bases, J shed 2 bases, and the junction held 17 bases outside the gene matches. This CDR3 contains 16 residues.

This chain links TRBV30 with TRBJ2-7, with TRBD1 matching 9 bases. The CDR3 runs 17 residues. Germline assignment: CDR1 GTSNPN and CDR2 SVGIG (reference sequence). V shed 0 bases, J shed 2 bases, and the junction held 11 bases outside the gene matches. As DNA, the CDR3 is TGTGCCTGGAGTGTCGGGACAGGGAAACATCTCGCCTACGAGCAGTACTTC. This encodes CAWSVGTGKHLAYEQYF.

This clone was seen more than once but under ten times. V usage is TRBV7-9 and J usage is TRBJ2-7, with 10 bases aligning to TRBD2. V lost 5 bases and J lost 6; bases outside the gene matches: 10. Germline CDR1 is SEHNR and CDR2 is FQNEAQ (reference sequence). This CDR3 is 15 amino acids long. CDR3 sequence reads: CASSRQAGGPIEQYF. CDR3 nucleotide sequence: TGTGCCAGCAGCCGACAAGCGGGAGGGCCTATCGAGCAGTACTTC.

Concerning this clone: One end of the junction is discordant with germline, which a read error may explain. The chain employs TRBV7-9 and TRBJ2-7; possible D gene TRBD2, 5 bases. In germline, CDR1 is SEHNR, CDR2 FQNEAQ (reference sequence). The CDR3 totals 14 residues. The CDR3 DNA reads TGTTCCAGCTTCAGATGGGGTCGGGACTACGAGCAGTACTTC. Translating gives CSSFRWGRDYEQYF.

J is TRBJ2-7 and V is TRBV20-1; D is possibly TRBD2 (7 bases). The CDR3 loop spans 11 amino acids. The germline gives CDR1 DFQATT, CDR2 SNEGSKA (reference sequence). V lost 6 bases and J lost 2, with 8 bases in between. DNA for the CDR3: TGCAGTGCGCGGGGGCCCTACGAGCAGTACTTC. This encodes CSARGPYEQYF.

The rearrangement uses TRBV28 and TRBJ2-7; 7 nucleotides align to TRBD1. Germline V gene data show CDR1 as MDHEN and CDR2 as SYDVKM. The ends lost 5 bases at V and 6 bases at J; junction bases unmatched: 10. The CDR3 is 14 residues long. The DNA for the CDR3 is TGTGCCAGCAGTCAGGGGGTTATTTGGGCCGAGCAGTACTTC. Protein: CASSQGVIWAEQYF.

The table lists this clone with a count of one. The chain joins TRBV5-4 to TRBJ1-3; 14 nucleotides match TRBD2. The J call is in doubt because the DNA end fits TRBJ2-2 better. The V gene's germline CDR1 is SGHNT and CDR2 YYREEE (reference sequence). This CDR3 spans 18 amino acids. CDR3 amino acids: CASSPIGLAGGGTGELFF. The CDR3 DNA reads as TGTGCCAGCAGCCCGATAGGACTAGCGGGAGGCGGGACCGGGGAGCTGTTTTTT.

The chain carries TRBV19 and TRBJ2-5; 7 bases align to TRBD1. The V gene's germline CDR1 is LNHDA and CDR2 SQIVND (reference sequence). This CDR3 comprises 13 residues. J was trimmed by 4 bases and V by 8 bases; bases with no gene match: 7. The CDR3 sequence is CASEDRAGETQYF. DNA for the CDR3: TGTGCCAGTGAAGACAGGGCGGGAGAGACCCAGTACTTC.

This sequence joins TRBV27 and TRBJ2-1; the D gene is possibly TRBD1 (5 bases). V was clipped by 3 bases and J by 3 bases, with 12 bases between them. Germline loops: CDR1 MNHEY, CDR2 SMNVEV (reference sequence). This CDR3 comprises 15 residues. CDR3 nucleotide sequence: TGTGCCAGCAGTTTTTCAGGGTCCGACTACAATGAGCAGTTCTTC. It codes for CASSFSGSDYNEQFF.

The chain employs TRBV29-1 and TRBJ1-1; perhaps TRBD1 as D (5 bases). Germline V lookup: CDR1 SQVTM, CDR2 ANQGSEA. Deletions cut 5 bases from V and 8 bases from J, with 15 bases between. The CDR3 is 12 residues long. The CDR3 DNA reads TGCAGCGTTCACCGGGACTCAAACGAAGCTTTCTTT. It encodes CSVHRDSNEAFF.

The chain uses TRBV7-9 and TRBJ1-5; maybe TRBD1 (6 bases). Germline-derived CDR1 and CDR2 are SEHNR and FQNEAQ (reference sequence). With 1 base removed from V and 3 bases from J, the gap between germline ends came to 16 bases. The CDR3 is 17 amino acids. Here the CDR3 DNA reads TGTGCCAGCAGCTTAGGAGTGAGTCAGGGGTTCAATCAGCCCCAGCATTTT. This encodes CASSLGVSQGFNQPQHF.

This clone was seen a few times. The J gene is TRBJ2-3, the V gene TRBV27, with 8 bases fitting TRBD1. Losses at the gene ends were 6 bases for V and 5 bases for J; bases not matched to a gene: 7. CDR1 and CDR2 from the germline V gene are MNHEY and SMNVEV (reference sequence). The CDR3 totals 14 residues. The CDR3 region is CASSMTGVLDTQYF. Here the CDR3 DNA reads TGTGCCAGCAGCATGACAGGGGTCCTAGATACGCAGTATTTT.

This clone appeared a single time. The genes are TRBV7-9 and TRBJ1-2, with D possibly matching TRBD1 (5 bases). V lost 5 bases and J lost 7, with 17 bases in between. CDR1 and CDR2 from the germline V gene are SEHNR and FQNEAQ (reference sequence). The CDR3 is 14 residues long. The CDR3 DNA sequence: TGTGCCAGCAGCCCCCGGACACGGCCGGGTGGCTACACCTTC. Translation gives CASSPRTRPGGYTF. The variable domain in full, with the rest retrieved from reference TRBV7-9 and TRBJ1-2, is DTGVSQNPRHKITKRGQNVTFRCDPISEHNRLYWYRQTLGQGPEFLTYFQNEAQLEKSRLLSDRFSAERPKGSFSTLEIQRTEQGDSAMYLCASSPRTRPGGYTFGSGTRLTVV.